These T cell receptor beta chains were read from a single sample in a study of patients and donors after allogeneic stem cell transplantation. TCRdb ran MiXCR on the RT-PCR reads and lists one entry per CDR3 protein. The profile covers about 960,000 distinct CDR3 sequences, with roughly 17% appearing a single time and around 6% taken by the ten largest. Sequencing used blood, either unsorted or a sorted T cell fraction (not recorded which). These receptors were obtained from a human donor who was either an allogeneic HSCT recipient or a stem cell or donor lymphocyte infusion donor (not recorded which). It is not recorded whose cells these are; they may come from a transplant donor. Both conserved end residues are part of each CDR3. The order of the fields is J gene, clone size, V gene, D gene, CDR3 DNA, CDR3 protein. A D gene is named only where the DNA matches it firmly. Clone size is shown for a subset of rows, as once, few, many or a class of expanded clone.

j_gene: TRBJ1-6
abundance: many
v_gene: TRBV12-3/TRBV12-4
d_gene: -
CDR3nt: TGTGCCAGCAGCCCCCCGGGGGGCTCCTATAATTCACCCCTCCACTTT
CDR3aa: CASSPPGGSYNSPLHF

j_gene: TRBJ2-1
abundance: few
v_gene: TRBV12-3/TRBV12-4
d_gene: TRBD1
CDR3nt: TGTGCCAGCAGCTATGGGACAGGGCGTGGGAATGAGCAGTTCTTC
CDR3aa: CASSYGTGRGNEQFF

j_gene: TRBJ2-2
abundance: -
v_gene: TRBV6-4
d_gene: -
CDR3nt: TGTGCCAGCAGTGACTCTGGGAGTATCGGGGAGCTGTTTTTT
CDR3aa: CASSDSGSIGELFF

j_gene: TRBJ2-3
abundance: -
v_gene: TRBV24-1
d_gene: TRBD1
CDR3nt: TGTGCCACCGCACCCCCCCCGGGACAGGGGGGACGAGATACGCAGTATTTT
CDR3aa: CATAPPPGQGGRDTQYF

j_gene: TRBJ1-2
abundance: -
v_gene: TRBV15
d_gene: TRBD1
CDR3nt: TGTGCCACCAGCACCTGGGACAGGGAAGCTAACTATGGCTACACCTTC
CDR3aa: CATSTWDREANYGYTF

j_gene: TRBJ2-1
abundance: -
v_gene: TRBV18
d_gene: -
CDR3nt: TGTGCCAGCTCACCCCGTGACCGGACAGCCCCATACAATGAGCAGTTCTTC
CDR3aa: CASSPRDRTAPYNEQFF

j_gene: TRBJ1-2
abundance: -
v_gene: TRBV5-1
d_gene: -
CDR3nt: TGCGCCAGCAGTGGGGGAGGAAATAATGGCTACACCTTC
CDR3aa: CASSGGGNNGYTF

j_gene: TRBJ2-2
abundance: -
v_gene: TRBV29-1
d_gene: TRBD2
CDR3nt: TGCAGCGCCCGTACTAGCGCCGGGGAGCTGTTTTTT
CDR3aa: CSARTSAGELFF

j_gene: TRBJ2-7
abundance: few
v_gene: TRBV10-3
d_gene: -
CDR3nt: TGTGCCATCACCGGGGACAAAAACTACGAGCAGTACTTC
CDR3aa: CAITGDKNYEQYF

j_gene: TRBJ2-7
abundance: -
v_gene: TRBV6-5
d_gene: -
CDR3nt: TGTGCCAGCAGTTACCCCTCCCAGGGGCTACAAACCTACGAGCAGTACTTC
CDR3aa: CASSYPSQGLQTYEQYF